This T cell receptor beta chain came from a study of T cells in Graves' hyperthyroidism and ophthalmopathy. The source material, RNA transcripts, was used to amplify TCR beta CDR3 regions. With the HTBI primer set, the TCR CDR3 went through a first round of RT-PCR. Each CDR3 protein is one row after TCRdb ran MiXCR on the multiplex PCR reads. Of hundreds of thousands of distinct CDR3 sequences in the sample, 35% to 40% were seen once. This clonotype was picked up a small number of times. The CDR3 totals 17 residues. Germline loops: CDR1 MNHEY, CDR2 SVGEGT. V shed 6 bases, J shed 6 bases, and the junction held 16 bases outside the gene matches. Hyperthyroidism patients were newly diagnosed, had disease duration under 2 months, and were aged 18 to 65 years. Roughly 9.1 ml of fresh peripheral blood supplied the PBMCs.

Sequencing was carried out using blood. The chain couples TRBV6-2 or TRBV6-3 to TRBJ2-7, with 11 bases identical to TRBD2. The sequence derives from a man aged 18-30 years with Graves' hyperthyroidism. The CDR3 bases are TGTGCCAGCAGAGGCGGGACTAGCGGTGGAGCTCTTCGCGAGCAGTACTTC. It translates to CASRGGTSGGALREQYF.